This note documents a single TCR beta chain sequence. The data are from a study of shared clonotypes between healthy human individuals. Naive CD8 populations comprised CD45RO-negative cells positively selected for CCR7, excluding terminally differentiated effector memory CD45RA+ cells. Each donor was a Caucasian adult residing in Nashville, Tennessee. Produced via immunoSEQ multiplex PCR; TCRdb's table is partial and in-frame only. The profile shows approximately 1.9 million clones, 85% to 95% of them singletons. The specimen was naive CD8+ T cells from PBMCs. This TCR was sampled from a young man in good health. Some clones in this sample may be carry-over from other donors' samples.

The CDR3 region is CASSLWSGTDTQYF. The CDR3 DNA follows: TGTGCCAGCAGTTTATGGTCAGGCACAGATACGCAGTATTTT. V gene TRBV27 combines with J gene TRBJ2-3; D call uncertain. Deletions cut 1 base from V and 1 base from J, with 6 bases between. Germline V CDR1 and CDR2: MNHEY, SMNVEV (reference sequence). This CDR3 has 14 amino acids.